These 20 T cell receptor beta chains originate from one sample sequenced in a study of cytomegalovirus exposure and HLA in healthy donors. Measured with immunoSEQ multiplex PCR; TCRdb has only the in-frame clones, and not every one. The sample records approximately 240,000 clones, around nine tenths being singletons. Sequencing was performed on PBMCs. The receptors derive from a woman aged 18-30 years in good health and CMV-seronegative.

The chain recombines TRBV19 with TRBJ2-1, with D unresolved. The length of the CDR3 is 13 residues. With 8 bases removed from V and 1 base from J, the gap between germline ends came to 9 bases. CDR1 is LNHDA and CDR2 is SQIVND in the germline V gene (reference sequence). The CDR3 here is CASSPPSYNEQFF. In DNA form, the CDR3 reads TGTGCCAGTTCCCCTCCTTCCTACAATGAGCAGTTCTTC.

CDR3 sequence reads: CASSLTSAAYEQYF. In DNA, the CDR3 is TGTGCCAGCAGCTTGACTAGCGCGGCCTACGAGCAGTACTTC. The chain joins TRBV5-8 to TRBJ2-7; 7 positions agree with TRBD2. Germline-derived CDR1 and CDR2 are SGHTS and YDEGEE. This CDR3 has 14 residues. The V and J ends lost 1 base and 2 bases, in that order; junction bases with no gene match: 3.

This chain uses TRBV10-3 with TRBJ1-1, with D possibly TRBD1 on 5 matching bases. The V end was cut by 4 bases, the J end by 1 base, with 19 bases between. CDR3 size: 17 residues. Germline loops: CDR1 ENHRY, CDR2 SYGVKD. CDR3 in DNA: TGTGCCATCAGTGGCCCCGGAGGGTACGGGGGGAACACTGAAGCTTTCTTT. Residues: CAISGPGGYGGNTEAFF.

The chain uses TRBV7-3 and TRBJ2-5; the match to TRBD2 covers 14 bases. The germline CDR1 and CDR2 sequences are SGHTA and FQGTGA. The CDR3 loop spans 19 amino acids. J was trimmed by 2 bases and V by 8 bases; bases with no gene match: 16. CDR3 DNA sequence: TGTGCCAGCGCCCCGGGACTAGCGGGAGATGGGGTGTGGCAAGAGACCCAGTACTTC. This gives the protein CASAPGLAGDGVWQETQYF.

The chain recombines TRBV19 with TRBJ1-1; TRBD1 aligns across 7 bases. V dropped 7 bases and J dropped 2; count of bases not matched to a gene: 4. This CDR3 comprises 13 residues. Per germline, CDR1 LNHDA and CDR2 SQIVND (reference sequence). The CDR3 protein is CASNRQGNTEAFF. CDR3 in DNA: TGTGCCAGTAATCGACAGGGAAACACTGAAGCTTTCTTT.

The count of this clone is one. The chain combines TRBV7-2 with TRBJ1-5, with TRBD1 matching over 9 bases. The CDR3 runs 14 residues. V lost 5 bases, J lost 9 bases, and 8 bases stayed unmatched. Germline assignment: CDR1 SGHTA and CDR2 FQGNSA. The CDR3 DNA reads TGTGCCAGCAGCCAACGGACAGGGGAATTGCCCCAGCATTTT. It is translated as CASSQRTGELPQHF. Variable domain in full (rest from reference TRBV7-2 and TRBJ1-5): GAGVSQSPSNKVTEKGKDVELRCDPISGHTALYWYRQSLGQGLEFLIYFQGNSAPDKSGLPSDRFSAERTGGSVSTLTIQRTQQEDSAVYLCASSQRTGELPQHFGDGTRLSIL.

V and J are TRBV7-6 and TRBJ2-7, with D tentatively TRBD2 (5 bases). The V and J ends lost 3 bases and 0 bases respectively, with 12 bases between them. CDR1 and CDR2 (germline): SGHVS, FNYEAQ. The CDR3 spans 15 residues. The CDR3 here is CASSLGGESSYEQYF. CDR3 nucleotides: TGTGCCAGCAGCTTGGGTGGGGAGAGCTCCTACGAGCAGTACTTC.

This chain connects TRBV28 to TRBJ2-2; 7 positions agree with TRBD2. The J segment lost 8 bases and the V segment lost 3 bases, leaving 6 bases of the junction unmatched. Germline CDR1 and CDR2: MDHEN and SYDVKM. CDR3 length equals 14 residues. Written as DNA, the CDR3 is TGTGCCAGCAGTTTTCCCCGGACTAGGGGGGAGCTGTTTTTT. Its translation is CASSFPRTRGELFF.

This clone was counted a single time. This chain connects TRBV6-4 to TRBJ2-7; TRBD1 matches 8 bases. J lost 5 bases, V lost 0 bases, and 9 bases had no gene match. Looked up from germline, CDR1 is MRHNA and CDR2 is SNTAGT. The CDR3 runs to 16 residues. The CDR3 DNA is TGTGCCAGCAGTGACTCGATTCCCAGGGGGCGAGACGAGCAGTACTTC. It codes for CASSDSIPRGRDEQYF.

The rearrangement uses TRBV4-1 and TRBJ2-6; TRBD2 matches at 8 bases. CDR3 length: 17 amino acids. Unmatched junction bases numbered 8, after V lost 5 bases and J lost 2 bases. Germline CDR1 reads MGHRA; CDR2 reads YSYEKL. CDR3 bases: TGCGCCAGCAGCTCACCCGGGGGGGAGCCTGGGGCCAACGTCCTGACTTTC. Encoded protein: CASSSPGGEPGANVLTF.

The chain combines TRBV30 with TRBJ1-4; D is uncertain. This CDR3 spans 12 amino acids. Deletions cut 0 bases from V and 12 bases from J, with 11 bases between. Germline V CDR1 and CDR2: GTSNPN, SVGIG (reference sequence). The CDR3 nucleotides read TGTGCCTGGAGTGTAGGAGGGTTGGAACTGTTTTTT. Translated, it gives CAWSVGGLELFF.

This clone is a singleton in its sample. The genes are TRBV15 and TRBJ2-7; D uncertain. CDR3 length equals 13 residues. The V gene's germline CDR1 is LNHNV and CDR2 YYDKDF (reference sequence). V was cut by 0 bases and J by 2 bases, with 5 bases left in between. The CDR3, as DNA: TGTGCCACCAGCAGAGATCTTACCTACGAGCAGTACTTC. Translating gives CATSRDLTYEQYF.

The chain carries TRBV27 and TRBJ2-7; no firm D call. This CDR3 is 14 amino acids long. The germline V gene has CDR1 MNHEY and CDR2 SMNVEV (reference sequence). Deletions cut 5 bases from V and 0 bases from J, with 11 bases between. Here the CDR3 reads CASSNGSISYEQYF. CDR3 sequence (DNA): TGTGCCAGCAGTAATGGTAGCATCTCCTACGAGCAGTACTTC.

This chain uses TRBV12-5 with TRBJ2-2; TRBD1 matches at 8 bases. This CDR3 has 17 residues. With 2 bases clipped from V and 4 bases from J, the junction kept 9 bases outside the gene matches. The V gene's germline CDR1 is LGHNT and CDR2 FRNRAP. Here the CDR3 DNA reads TGTGCTAGTGGTTTGAGACAGGGGTCGGTCATCACCGGGGAGCTGTTTTTT. It translates to CASGLRQGSVITGELFF.

This clone has just one count. This chain joins TRBV5-1 and TRBJ1-3; D remains unclear. In germline, CDR1 is SGHRS, CDR2 YFSETQ. V was cut by 3 bases and J by 0 bases, with 7 bases left in between. The CDR3 consists of 14 residues. The CDR3 is CASSSTGSGNTIYF. The CDR3 DNA is TGCGCCAGCAGCTCGACGGGCTCTGGAAACACCATATATTTT.

The chain joins TRBV5-1 to TRBJ1-1; TRBD1 matches at 11 bases. The CDR3 has 16 residues. V trimming: 2 bases; J trimming: 4 bases; junction bases outside the gene matches: 7. Per germline, CDR1 SGHRS and CDR2 YFSETQ. CDR3 coding DNA: TGCGCCAGCAGCTTAAATCCGGGACAGGGGGGCACTGAAGCTTTCTTT. Translated, it gives CASSLNPGQGGTEAFF.

Only one count was recorded for this clone. V is TRBV4-1 and J is TRBJ2-1, with 9 bases identical to TRBD2. The CDR3 totals 17 residues. CDR1 is MGHRA and CDR2 is YSYEKL in the germline V gene. V trimming: 0 bases; J trimming: 3 bases; junction bases outside the gene matches: 6. Written as DNA, the CDR3 is TGCGCCAGCAGCCAAGATGGCGGGAGGGCCGTCTACAATGAGCAGTTCTTC. Translating it yields CASSQDGGRAVYNEQFF.

CDR3 region: CASSSRATRGETQYF. The CDR3 nucleotides read TGTGCCAGCAGCTCTCGGGCCACCAGGGGGGAGACCCAGTACTTC. V usage is TRBV9 and J usage is TRBJ2-5; TRBD1 aligns across 7 bases. The CDR3 has 15 amino acids. V shed 4 bases, J shed 5 bases, and the junction held 11 bases outside the gene matches. Germline CDR1 reads SGDLS; CDR2 reads YYNGEE.

The chain carries TRBV5-1 and TRBJ2-1, with TRBD2 matching over 9 bases. CDR1 SGHRS and CDR2 YFSETQ come from the germline V gene. The trim removed 0 bases at V and 2 bases at J, leaving 9 bases unmatched. The CDR3 consists of 18 residues. CDR3 in amino acids: CASSLVGFSGSTYNEQFF. DNA of the CDR3: TGCGCCAGCAGCTTGGTGGGTTTTAGCGGGAGTACCTACAATGAGCAGTTCTTC.

V is TRBV11-2 and J is TRBJ1-1; maybe TRBD1 (5 bases). V dropped 1 base and J dropped 2 bases, with 11 bases sitting between them. The CDR3 is 15 residues long. CDR1 SGHAT and CDR2 FQNNGV come from the germline V gene. CDR3 sequence (DNA): TGTGCCAGCAGCTTAGGGGCCAGGGATAACACTGAAGCTTTCTTT. Its protein product is CASSLGARDNTEAFF.